This T cell receptor (beta chain) was identified during a study of blood T cell repertoires in COVID-19. Study overall: Material from acute and convalescent COVID-19 was sourced from the United States, Italy and Spain. Sample material is recorded as cDNA or gDNA derived from T cells, B-cell-depleted T cells, or PBMCs.

Germline trimming cut 3 bases from V and 10 bases from J; bases unmatched to any gene: 2. The CDR3 length is 13 residues. CDR1 SGHRS and CDR2 YFSETQ come from the germline V gene. Authors' data handling: The assay estimated nucleated cells by amplifying reference gene primers. Clones were sequenced by immunoSEQ multiplex PCR, and TCRdb holds only the in-frame ones, with some missing. That table gives V, J and clone size, and the DNA gave D and trimming. This sample has fewer than 400,000 clones, with approximately 91% found just once. The receptor was derived from a man in his sixties who had recovered from COVID-19. The material sequenced was PBMCs or T cells enriched from blood (not recorded which). The chain carries TRBV5-1 and TRBJ1-4, with 11 nucleotides matching TRBD1. This chain's CDR3 is CASSSGTGGKLFF. The CDR3 DNA reads TGCGCCAGCAGCTCCGGGACAGGGGGAAAACTGTTTTTT.